This TCR beta chain was retrieved from a study of persistence of HIV-infected CD4 T cells. Per the germline V gene, CDR1 is MNHEY and CDR2 is SVGAGI. With 7 bases removed from V and 7 bases from J, the gap between germline ends came to 16 bases. This CDR3 is built from 14 residues. Overlapping HIV-1 Gag 15-mer peptides at 1 ug per peptide per mL were used. Sorting of responding CD4+ T cells relied on upregulated CD40 ligand together with CD69. The sample holds a few counts of this clone. Antigen unknown. Sequencing used immunoSEQ version 4 in survey mode. Assay used: immunoSEQ multiplex PCR; TCRdb lists only in-frame clones, some missing. Here the sample spans more than 30,000 clones, less than 75% being singletons.

The chain links TRBV6-5 to TRBJ2-2; D not certain. The sequence was obtained from an adult man with HIV who was CMV-seropositive. Source: CD4+ T cells sorted from PBMCs after roughly 20-hour stimulation, taken from a patient who received antiretroviral therapy. CDR3 sequence (DNA): TGTGCCAGCAAAACAGAACTAAGGGTCGGGGAGCTGTTTTTT. This translates into CASKTELRVGELFF.